The sequence of this T cell receptor beta chain was determined in a study of T-cell memory formation after mild COVID-19. Points from the study as a whole: Clones that contracted clustered mainly in CM and EM if CD4+ and in EMRA if CD8+. Some clones that responded turned up in pre-infection memory, which suggests that cross-reactive memory joined in.

This CDR3 is built from 12 residues. V dropped 5 bases and J dropped 7; count of bases not matched to a gene: 6. Germline V gives CDR1 SGHDT, CDR2 YYEEEE. This clonotype was picked up a small number of times. No antigen is known for it. The TCR alpha and TCR beta cDNA libraries, bearing sample barcodes and UMIs, were generated by 5'RACE using constant-segment primers. TCRdb processed the 5' RACE reads anew with MiXCR; each CDR3 protein has one entry. The data contain roughly 35,000 distinct CDR3 sequences, just under 8% of them seen just once; the ten biggest clones take up 25% to 35%. The sequence was obtained from a man aged 18 to 30 who had mild COVID-19 (a few samples of this study predate the infection). Cell type and time point are not known. This rearrangement joins TRBV5-6 to TRBJ2-7; 7 bases match TRBD2. Sequenced: PBMCs or a T cell subset sorted from them (not recorded which). In nucleotides, the CDR3 is TGTGCCAGCAGTGGGGGGGGAGAGGAGCAGTACGTC. Amino acids: CASSGGGEEQYV.